These T cell receptor beta chains were read from a single sample in a study of CD8 T cells in Susac syndrome. MiXCR, applied by TCRdb to the immunoSEQ multiplex PCR reads, yields one record per CDR3 protein. The repertoire includes approximately 170,000 distinct CDR3 sequences, around 94% of them detected once, and almost 0.095% sits in the top ten. Sequences were obtained from CD4+ T cells from PBMCs. The receptor source for this set is a human donor with multiple sclerosis. CDR3s include the opening cysteine and the closing phenylalanine or tryptophan. The D gene is left open where the match is weak. Clone size appears in some rows only: once, few, many, or a class for an expanded clone.

V gene	J gene	D gene	clone size	CDR3 protein	CDR3 DNA
TRBV7-9	TRBJ2-3	NA	NA	CASSFGYTDTQYF	TGTGCCAGCAGCTTCGGTTACACAGATACGCAGTATTTT
TRBV12-3/TRBV12-4	TRBJ2-4	TRBD2	NA	CASRLLAGEDQYF	TGTGCCAGCAGGCTCCTAGCGGGAGAGGATCAGTACTTC
TRBV30	TRBJ2-7	NA	NA	CAWSRGGSSYEQYF	TGTGCCTGGAGTCGAGGGGGATCATCCTACGAGCAGTACTTC
TRBV12-5	TRBJ1-1	NA	once	CASGLVRSGAMNTEAFF	TGTGCTAGTGGTTTGGTCCGTTCAGGGGCGATGAACACTGAAGCTTTCTTT
TRBV10-3	TRBJ1-2	TRBD1	NA	CAISAMGQSRRGYTF	TGTGCCATCAGTGCAATGGGACAGTCTAGACGGGGCTACACCTTC
TRBV7-9	TRBJ2-4	NA	once	CASSPVKTNIQYF	TGTGCCAGCAGCCCGGTCAAAACTAACATTCAGTACTTC
TRBV4-1	TRBJ2-7	TRBD2	NA	CASSRGGGDFYEQYF	TGCGCCAGCAGCCGGGGGGGAGGAGACTTTTACGAGCAGTACTTC
TRBV7-9	TRBJ2-2	TRBD1	once	CASSLLGQQVGELFF	TGTGCCAGCAGCTTACTGGGACAGCAAGTCGGGGAGCTGTTTTTT
TRBV12-5	TRBJ2-3	TRBD1	NA	CASGSGQGAGDTQYF	TGTGCTAGTGGTTCGGGACAGGGGGCCGGAGATACGCAGTATTTT
TRBV2	TRBJ2-2	NA	NA	CASAKDTGELFF	TGTGCCAGCGCGAAAGATACCGGGGAGCTGTTTTTT
TRBV11-2	TRBJ1-1	NA	NA	CASSLDISEAFF	TGTGCCAGCAGCTTAGATATTAGTGAAGCTTTCTTT
TRBV24-1	TRBJ1-5	TRBD1	NA	CAASITTGRGIRNQPQHF	TGTGCCGCCTCAATAACGACAGGGAGGGGGATTCGCAATCAGCCCCAGCATTTT
TRBV24-1	TRBJ2-1	TRBD2	NA	CATSGLAGNNEQFF	TGTGCCACCTCGGGACTAGCGGGAAACAATGAGCAGTTCTTC
TRBV28	TRBJ1-4	TRBD1	NA	CASSPTGIKEKLFF	TGTGCCAGCAGCCCGACAGGGATCAAAGAAAAACTGTTTTTT
TRBV7-9	TRBJ1-1	NA	NA	CASSSLGGYTEAFF	TGTGCCAGCAGCTCCCTCGGCGGTTACACTGAAGCTTTCTTT
TRBV11-3	TRBJ1-5	NA	few	CAGAGTNNQPQHF	TGTGCCGGTGCCGGGACGAACAATCAGCCCCAGCATTTT
TRBV18	TRBJ1-1	NA	NA	CASSPWGKSTTEAFF	TGTGCCAGCTCCCCTTGGGGGAAGAGTACGACTGAAGCTTTCTTT
TRBV18	TRBJ2-7	TRBD1	NA	CASSPQGADEQYF	TGTGCCAGCTCACCTCAGGGGGCCGACGAGCAGTACTTC
TRBV2	TRBJ1-5	NA	NA	CASSEDSRGQPQHF	TGTGCCAGCAGTGAGGACAGTCGAGGCCAGCCCCAGCATTTT
TRBV12-3/TRBV12-4	TRBJ1-5	TRBD1	NA	CASSMGQGSNQPQHF	TGTGCCAGCAGTATGGGACAGGGGAGCAATCAGCCCCAGCATTTT
TRBV4-1	TRBJ1-1	NA	NA	CASSQTTLGTEAFF	TGCGCCAGCAGCCAAACCACACTGGGCACTGAAGCTTTCTTT
TRBV5-4	TRBJ2-3	TRBD1	NA	CASSFDRGADTQYF	TGTGCCAGCAGCTTCGACAGGGGCGCAGATACGCAGTATTTT
TRBV28	TRBJ2-1	NA	NA	CASSFWGRRAYNEQFF	TGTGCCAGCAGTTTCTGGGGGCGCCGAGCCTACAATGAGCAGTTCTTC
TRBV11-2	TRBJ2-3	NA	few	CASSFGGTDTQYF	TGTGCCAGCAGCTTTGGCGGTACAGATACGCAGTATTTT
TRBV6-6	TRBJ1-2	NA	NA	CASSYSEINYGYTF	TGTGCCAGCAGTTACTCGGAAATTAACTATGGCTACACCTTC
TRBV9	TRBJ1-5	NA	few	CASSVASNQPQHF	TGTGCCAGCAGCGTAGCCTCCAATCAGCCCCAGCATTTT
TRBV5-6	TRBJ1-1	NA	NA	CASSLYLNTEAFF	TGTGCCAGCAGCTTGTACTTGAACACTGAAGCTTTCTTT
TRBV4-1	TRBJ2-1	TRBD2	NA	CASSQWGLAGDEQFF	TGCGCCAGCAGCCAATGGGGACTAGCGGGAGATGAGCAGTTCTTC
TRBV4-1	TRBJ2-4	NA	NA	CASSQGTVLQYF	TGCGCCAGCAGCCAAGGGACTGTTCTTCAGTACTTC
TRBV3-1	TRBJ2-5	NA	NA	CASSQNQETQYF	TGTGCCAGCAGCCAAAACCAAGAGACCCAGTACTTC
TRBV20-1	TRBJ1-1	NA	NA	CSARGPGQREAFF	TGCAGTGCTAGAGGACCGGGACAAAGGGAAGCTTTCTTT
TRBV7-9	TRBJ1-2	NA	few	CASSLEIGGYTF	TGTGCCAGCAGCTTAGAGATTGGGGGCTACACCTTC
TRBV27	TRBJ2-7	TRBD2	NA	CASSLRGGLHEQYF	TGTGCCAGCAGTTTACGGGGGGGTTTGCACGAGCAGTACTTC
TRBV6-5	TRBJ1-4	NA	NA	CASSLEFATNEKLFF	TGTGCCAGCAGTCTGGAATTTGCAACTAATGAAAAACTGTTTTTT
TRBV7-9	TRBJ2-7	TRBD1	NA	CASSPWTGTSYEQYF	TGTGCCAGCAGCCCTTGGACAGGGACCTCCTACGAGCAGTACTTC
TRBV3-1	TRBJ1-2	NA	NA	CASNKGTGEYGYTF	TGTGCCAGCAACAAAGGAACCGGCGAATATGGCTACACCTTC
TRBV27	TRBJ2-1	TRBD2	NA	CASSGTTSPQYNEQFF	TGTGCCAGCAGTGGAACGACTAGCCCCCAATACAATGAGCAGTTCTTC
TRBV12-3/TRBV12-4	TRBJ2-1	TRBD2	NA	CASSTGLDEQFF	TGTGCCAGCAGTACGGGACTAGATGAGCAGTTCTTC
TRBV9	TRBJ2-1	TRBD2	NA	CASSVRLAGVDEQFF	TGTGCCAGCAGCGTCCGCCTAGCGGGAGTAGATGAGCAGTTCTTC
TRBV20-1	TRBJ1-1	TRBD1	NA	CSGGIRGATEAFF	TGCAGTGGCGGAATCAGGGGGGCCACTGAAGCTTTCTTT
TRBV6-5	TRBJ2-7	NA	NA	CASSYFRTTYEQYF	TGTGCCAGCAGTTACTTCCGCACCACCTACGAGCAGTACTTC
TRBV12-3/TRBV12-4	TRBJ1-2	NA	once	CASSFLLRANYGYTF	TGTGCCAGCAGTTTCCTCCTGAGAGCTAACTATGGCTACACCTTC